Listed below are T cell receptor beta chains from one sample, sequenced in a study of Ad26.COV2.S vaccination and SARS-CoV-2 variants. TCRdb keeps only in-frame clones here, not all; method: immunoSEQ multiplex PCR. The data hold about 400,000 clones, with roughly 90% observed a single time. Sequencing used peripheral blood, obtained in a trial of Ad26.COV2.S vaccine versus placebo. These TCRs come from a person aged 18-65 years who received the Ad26.COV2.S COVID-19 vaccine or a placebo. The CDR3 runs from the conserved cysteine through the conserved F or W. Each record gives: V gene, D gene, J gene, clone size, CDR3 protein, CDR3 DNA. D genes are given only for firm matches. Only some rows state a clone size, as once, few, many or a class for expanded clones.

TRBV4-2	TRBD1	TRBJ1-3	few	CASSQEQGVGGNTIYF	TGTGCCAGCAGCCAAGAGCAGGGGGTAGGTGGAAACACCATATATTTT
TRBV6-5	TRBD2	TRBJ2-7	-	CASSYSTSSGLYEQYF	TGTGCCAGCAGTTACTCCACGTCTAGCGGGCTCTACGAGCAGTACTTC
TRBV6-2/TRBV6-3	-	TRBJ2-7	-	CASSQGDYEQYF	TGTGCCAGCAGCCAAGGGGACTACGAGCAGTACTTC
TRBV5-1	TRBD1	TRBJ2-1	-	CASSLMGQGVWNEQFF	TGCGCCAGCAGCTTAATGGGACAGGGGGTTTGGAATGAGCAGTTCTTC
TRBV28	-	TRBJ1-1	-	CASSTHREAFF	TGTGCCAGCAGCACCCACAGGGAGGCTTTCTTT
TRBV4-1	TRBD2	TRBJ2-7	-	CASSQELGTSGFFSSYEQYF	TGCGCCAGCAGCCAAGAATTAGGGACTAGCGGCTTTTTCAGCTCCTACGAGCAGTACTTC
TRBV7-9	-	TRBJ2-7	many	CASSLGANSYEQYF	TGTGCCAGCAGCTTAGGAGCAAACTCTTACGAGCAGTACTTC
TRBV9	-	TRBJ1-4	once	CASSSAGTEEKLFF	TGTGCCAGCAGCTCTGCCGGGACGGAAGAAAAACTGTTTTTT
TRBV5-5	TRBD1	TRBJ2-7	-	CASSLRDRAYEQYF	TGTGCCAGCAGCCTTCGGGACAGAGCTTACGAGCAGTACTTC
TRBV11-2	TRBD1	TRBJ2-2	-	CASSLRTPATGGIGELFF	TGTGCCAGCAGCCTCCGCACTCCAGCGACAGGGGGCATCGGGGAGCTGTTTTTT
TRBV6-2/TRBV6-3	-	TRBJ1-2	-	CASSWDFSGYTF	TGTGCCAGCAGTTGGGACTTCAGTGGCTACACCTTC
TRBV30	-	TRBJ2-4	-	CAWSQGITKNIQYF	TGTGCCTGGAGCCAGGGAATCACCAAAAACATTCAGTACTTC
TRBV3-1/TRBV3-2	-	TRBJ1-1	once	CASSQGARTEAFF	TGTGCCAGCAGCCAGGGGGCGAGAACTGAAGCTTTCTTT
TRBV19	-	TRBJ2-5	-	CASSTRGRETQYF	TGTGCCAGTAGTACCAGAGGAAGGGAGACCCAGTACTTC
TRBV28	TRBD2	TRBJ2-7	once	CASGLAGPLEQYF	TGTGCCAGCGGTCTAGCGGGGCCTTTGGAGCAGTACTTC
TRBV10-1	-	TRBJ1-2	-	CASWTVRANYGYTF	TGCGCCAGCTGGACGGTAAGAGCTAACTATGGCTACACCTTC
TRBV9	-	TRBJ2-2	-	CASSGNRAGELFF	TGTGCCAGCAGCGGGAACAGGGCCGGGGAGCTGTTTTTT
TRBV30	-	TRBJ2-2	-	CAWSVRRANGELFF	TGTGCCTGGAGTGTGCGGAGGGCGAACGGGGAGCTGTTTTTT
TRBV19	TRBD2	TRBJ2-1	-	CASGRRGGLNEQFF	TGTGCCAGTGGTCGGCGGGGGGGCCTCAATGAGCAGTTCTTC
TRBV4-3	-	TRBJ2-1	-	CASSQDGARFDEQFF	TGCGCCAGCAGCCAAGATGGGGCCCGTTTTGATGAGCAGTTCTTC